The 20 T cell receptor beta chains below were found in one sample sequenced in a study of T cell responses to AZD1222 COVID-19 vaccine. Clones were read by immunoSEQ multiplex PCR, and TCRdb kept only the in-frame ones, dropping some. The table shows 90,000 to 150,000 clones, with 80% to 90% occurring only once. The source material was peripheral blood, sampled on day 0 of AZD1222 vaccination. The receptors were sampled from an adult in good health.

This chain connects TRBV15 to TRBJ2-1, with D possibly matching TRBD2 (6 bases). V was trimmed by 3 bases and J by 9 bases, leaving 9 bases between them. The CDR3 consists of 12 residues. Germline loops: CDR1 LNHNV, CDR2 YYDKDF (reference sequence). Written as DNA, the CDR3 is TGTGCCACCAGCAGGCTAGCGTCTGAGCAGTTCTTC. It codes for CATSRLASEQFF.

This chain uses TRBV7-8 with TRBJ1-1; TRBD1 matches 7 bases. This CDR3 contains 18 residues. Unmatched junction bases numbered 18, after V lost 3 bases and J lost 5 bases. Germline V gene data show CDR1 as SGHVS and CDR2 as FQNEAQ. CDR3 nucleotide sequence: TGTGCCAGCAGCTTGTTTCCTTCGACAGGGCTGGGAAGGACTGAAGCTTTCTTT. Translated: CASSLFPSTGLGRTEAFF. The variable domain in full, completed from reference TRBV7-8 and TRBJ1-1, reads GAGVSQSPRYKVAKRGQDVALRCDPISGHVSLFWYQQALGQGPEFLTYFQNEAQLDKSGLPSDRFFAERPEGSVSTLKIQRTQQEDSAVYLCASSLFPSTGLGRTEAFFGQGTRLTVV.

Here the CDR3 DNA reads TGTGCCAGCAGTTTAGCCCCCACATACAATGAGCAGTTCTTC. Translation: CASSLAPTYNEQFF. The chain carries TRBV28 and TRBJ2-1; D ambiguous. CDR3 length equals 14 residues. V gave up 2 bases and J gave up 4 bases, with 9 bases separating them. Looked up from germline, CDR1 is MDHEN and CDR2 is SYDVKM.

The CDR3 DNA sequence: TGCGCCAGCAGCTTGGAGGGGGACAGGGGGCGAGAGACCCAGTACTTC. The encoded protein is CASSLEGDRGRETQYF. This chain joins TRBV5-1 and TRBJ2-5, with 12 bases lining up with TRBD1. In germline, CDR1 is SGHRS, CDR2 YFSETQ. V gave up 0 bases and J gave up 4 bases; unmatched junction bases: 4. This CDR3 has 16 residues.

CDR3 amino acids: CASGRGEQFF. DNA of the CDR3: TGTGCCAGCGGGCGAGGAGAGCAGTTCTTC. The gene calls are TRBV12-3 or TRBV12-4 and TRBJ2-1; D uncertain. The CDR3 is made up of 10 amino acids. Trimming stripped 8 bases from V and 10 bases from J, with 9 bases between.

The rearrangement uses TRBV30 and TRBJ2-7; 14 bases are shared with TRBD2. The V segment lost 1 base and the J segment 6 bases; nucleotides outside the gene matches: 5. CDR1 and CDR2 from the germline V gene are GTSNPN and SVGIG (reference sequence). The CDR3 is 15 residues long. CDR3 in DNA: TGTGCCTGGAGTGAACCCGGACTAGCGGGAGGCGAGCAGTACTTC. Translated, it gives CAWSEPGLAGGEQYF.

The genes are TRBV27 and TRBJ1-5; TRBD1 agrees at 7 bases. V was pared by 4 bases and J by 3 bases, with 18 bases of the junction left unmatched. Germline loops: CDR1 MNHEY, CDR2 SMNVEV (reference sequence). The CDR3 sequence is 19 residues long. The CDR3 region is CASSSTLTADREINQPQHF. As DNA, the CDR3 is TGTGCCAGCAGTTCCACCCTAACAGCCGACAGGGAAATCAATCAGCCCCAGCATTTT.

The chain is built from TRBV15 and TRBJ2-7; tentatively, D is TRBD1 or TRBD2 (5 bases each). Germline V CDR1 and CDR2: LNHNV, YYDKDF (reference sequence). Trimming shortened V by 0 bases and J by 6 bases, and 21 bases separated the two germline ends. CDR3 length: 17 residues. The CDR3 DNA is TGTGCCACCAGCAGAGAGGCACGGGGCAGGGTAAGGCGCGAGCAGTACTTC. This sequence encodes CATSREARGRVRREQYF.

The chain combines TRBV24-1 with TRBJ2-2, with a weak D call TRBD1 (6 bases). V shed 0 bases and J shed 3 bases, with 13 bases lying between them. Germline assignment: CDR1 KGHDR and CDR2 SFDVKD. This CDR3 has 17 amino acids. The CDR3, as DNA: TGTGCCACCAGTGATTTGGTCTCCGGGACATACACCGGGGAGCTGTTTTTT. Protein sequence: CATSDLVSGTYTGELFF.

This chain uses TRBV28 with TRBJ1-6; D is ambiguous. Germline loops: CDR1 MDHEN, CDR2 SYDVKM. CDR3 size: 14 residues. Trimming pared 7 bases from V and 7 bases from J, leaving 14 bases between. The CDR3 DNA reads TGTGCCAGCACCATATGGGTCGAAAATTCACCCCTCCACTTT. Protein: CASTIWVENSPLHF.

This clone has a single count. The genes are TRBV5-1 and TRBJ1-2; a possible D gene is TRBD1 (6 bases). Per the germline V gene, CDR1 is SGHRS and CDR2 is YFSETQ. This CDR3 contains 15 residues. V lost 1 base and J lost 7, with 17 bases in between. CDR3 DNA: TGCGCCAGCAGCTTGAGTTTTAGGGGGTCGAGTGGCTACACCTTC. Its protein is CASSLSFRGSSGYTF.

The chain combines TRBV6-5 with TRBJ1-6; 9 bases fit TRBD1. The CDR3 is 15 residues long. The V and J ends lost 6 bases and 9 bases, in that order; junction bases with no gene match: 9. The germline gives CDR1 MNHEY, CDR2 SVGAGI. This CDR3 is CASSLGTGSFSPLHF. CDR3 nucleotides: TGTGCCAGCAGCCTCGGGACAGGGAGCTTTTCACCCCTCCACTTT.

This clone was counted between two and nine times. The chain uses TRBV19 and TRBJ2-7, with unresolved D. The V end was cut by 0 bases, the J end by 3 bases, with 9 bases between. Germline V gene lookup returns CDR1 LNHDA and CDR2 SQIVND (reference sequence). This CDR3 has 14 amino acids. The CDR3 sequence: CASSIEGPHYEQYF. CDR3 sequence (DNA): TGTGCCAGTAGTATAGAGGGCCCACACTACGAGCAGTACTTC.

The chain's CDR3 is CASKLRGGHTIYF. DNA for the CDR3: TGTGCCAGCAAGCTGAGAGGGGGCCACACCATATATTTT. The chain carries TRBV5-8 and TRBJ1-3; 7 nucleotides agree with TRBD1. Germline lookup yields CDR1 SGHTS and CDR2 YDEGEE. The CDR3 totals 13 residues. The junction had 8 bases not matched to a gene; V was cut back by 6 bases and J by 8 bases.

As for this clone: One end of the junction fails to match germline, which may point to a read error. The V and J genes are TRBV3-1 (or the pseudogene TRBV3-2) and TRBJ1-2; 8 bases map to TRBD1. This CDR3 has 17 amino acids. The V gene's germline CDR1 is LGHDT and CDR2 YNNKEL (reference sequence). CDR3: CASSQESLTGENSGYTF. As DNA, the CDR3 is TGTGCCAGCAGCCAAGAATCCCTGACAGGGGAGAACTCTGGCTACACCTTC.

The rearrangement uses TRBV7-8 and TRBJ2-7; 9 bases line up with TRBD2. The germline gives CDR1 SGHVS, CDR2 FQNEAQ. After removal of 5 bases from V and 4 bases from J, the junction contained 3 bases not matched to a gene. The CDR3 is 13 residues long. CDR3 sequence (DNA): TGTGCCAGCAGCCGAGGACTAGCGTACGAGCAGTACTTC. Its translation is CASSRGLAYEQYF.

The chain is built from TRBV7-3 and TRBJ2-1, with 7 bases that match TRBD1. The V segment lost 5 bases and the J segment 7 bases; nucleotides outside the gene matches: 11. The length of the CDR3 is 15 residues. Germline values: CDR1 SGHTA, CDR2 FQGTGA. The CDR3 DNA is TGTGCCAGCAGCCGGACAGGTTCGGATCGGAATGAGCAGTTCTTC. Translating it yields CASSRTGSDRNEQFF. Variable domain in full (rest from reference TRBV7-3 and TRBJ2-1): GAGVSQTPSNKVTEKGKYVELRCDPISGHTALYWYRQSLGQGPEFLIYFQGTGAADDSGLPNDRFFAVRPEGSVSTLKIQRTERGDSAVYLCASSRTGSDRNEQFFGPGTRLTVL.

V is TRBV28 and J is TRBJ1-5; 7 nucleotides agree with TRBD1. Germline lookup yields CDR1 MDHEN and CDR2 SYDVKM. Trimming cost V 6 bases and J 2 bases; bases outside gene matches: 7. The CDR3 contains 15 residues. CDR3 nucleotide sequence: TGTGCCAGCAGCCCGTCAGGGGGGGGCAATCAGCCCCAGCATTTT. It is translated as CASSPSGGGNQPQHF.

The chain carries TRBV6-2 or TRBV6-3 and TRBJ1-2; 7 bases map to TRBD1. Trimming took 4 bases from V and 2 from J; bases not matched to a gene: 4. This CDR3 has 14 residues. CDR1 is MNHEY and CDR2 is SVGEGT in the germline V gene. As DNA, the CDR3 is TGTGCCAGCAGTTCCCCGACAGGGAACTATGGCTACACCTTC. Translation gives CASSSPTGNYGYTF.

This clone has a count of ten or more. The chain joins TRBV7-6 to TRBJ2-2; 9 bases match TRBD1. Germline trimming cut 4 bases from V and 6 bases from J; bases unmatched to any gene: 6. Germline lookup yields CDR1 SGHVS and CDR2 FNYEAQ. The CDR3 is made up of 15 amino acids. CDR3 sequence reads: CASSSGTGIAGELFF. CDR3 bases: TGTGCCAGCAGCTCCGGGACAGGGATAGCCGGGGAGCTGTTTTTT.